Listed below are T cell receptor beta chains from one sample, sequenced in a study of blood T cell repertoires in COVID-19. TCRdb's table, derived via immunoSEQ multiplex PCR, lists solely in-frame clones and lacks some. This table holds about 15,000 clones, around 80% found once. Source material: peripheral blood. These receptors all stem from a human donor in a cohort sampled during active COVID-19. Each CDR3 is given with its conserved first and last residue. The D gene is left open where the match is weak. The listing skips clone size in some rows; elsewhere it reads once, few, many or a size class.

size	length	V	D	J	CDR3	DNA
NA	17	TRBV10-1	TRBD2	TRBJ2-7	CASGSSSGTSGTYEQYF	TGCGCCAGCGGTTCTTCCTCCGGGACTAGCGGCACCTACGAGCAGTACTTC
NA	16	TRBV4-2	NA	TRBJ2-7	CASSQDPAERVYEQYF	TGTGCCAGCAGCCAAGACCCAGCGGAACGGGTTTACGAGCAGTACTTC
NA	14	TRBV29-1	TRBD1	TRBJ2-7	CSVSGQQGSYEQYF	TGCAGCGTTTCGGGACAGCAAGGCTCCTACGAGCAGTACTTC
NA	16	TRBV28	TRBD2	TRBJ2-1	CASSSLLAGGYNEQFF	TGTGCCAGCAGTTCCCTACTAGCGGGAGGGTACAATGAGCAGTTCTTC
NA	15	TRBV19	NA	TRBJ2-7	CASSKPLANSYEQYF	TGTGCCAGTAGTAAACCTCTAGCGAACTCCTACGAGCAGTACTTC
NA	16	TRBV7-2	TRBD2	TRBJ2-4	CASSLRTSGGKNIQYF	TGTGCCAGCAGCTTAAGGACTAGCGGGGGGAAAAACATTCAGTACTTC
NA	13	TRBV29-1	TRBD2	TRBJ2-7	CSASGSSSYEQYF	TGCAGCGCTAGCGGTTCCAGCTCCTACGAGCAGTACTTC
once	11	TRBV20-1	TRBD1	TRBJ1-1	CSAGTGIEAFF	TGCAGTGCTGGGACAGGGATTGAAGCTTTCTTT
NA	12	TRBV6-5	NA	TRBJ1-1	CASSVGQTEAFF	TGTGCCAGCAGCGTTGGACAGACTGAAGCTTTCTTT
once	18	TRBV7-2	TRBD2	TRBJ2-1	CASSLAGGPRYSYNEQFF	TGTGCCAGCAGCCTAGCGGGAGGGCCCCGTTACTCCTACAATGAGCAGTTCTTC
NA	12	TRBV9	NA	TRBJ2-7	CASSRLSYEQYF	TGTGCCAGCAGTCGTCTCTCCTACGAGCAGTACTTC
NA	14	TRBV28	TRBD1	TRBJ2-7	CASSAYPGGYEQYF	TGTGCCAGCAGTGCCTATCCAGGGGGCTACGAGCAGTACTTC
NA	13	TRBV19	NA	TRBJ2-2	CASNFRRSGELFF	TGTGCCAGTAATTTTAGGCGGTCCGGGGAGCTGTTTTTT
NA	13	TRBV9	NA	TRBJ1-2	CASTPGEDYGYTF	TGTGCCAGCACGCCTGGGGAGGACTATGGCTACACCTTC
NA	17	TRBV7-6	TRBD1	TRBJ2-5	CASSPRGDRGFQETQYF	TGTGCCAGCAGCCCGCGGGGTGACAGGGGGTTCCAAGAGACCCAGTACTTC
NA	13	TRBV10-3	NA	TRBJ1-1	CAISGGRNTEAFF	TGTGCCATCAGTGGAGGGAGGAACACTGAAGCTTTCTTT
NA	15	TRBV5-1	TRBD1	TRBJ2-7	CASSLLQGATYEQYF	TGCGCCAGCAGCTTGCTACAGGGGGCAACCTACGAGCAGTACTTC
few	13	TRBV10-3	NA	TRBJ1-5	CAISLGVNQPQHF	TGTGCCATCAGTTTAGGGGTCAATCAGCCCCAGCATTTT
NA	13	TRBV4-1	NA	TRBJ1-1	CASSQRGDTEAFF	TGCGCCAGCAGCCAACGGGGAGACACTGAAGCTTTCTTT
NA	15	TRBV7-9	TRBD2	TRBJ2-1	CASGGTSGAYNEQFF	TGTGCCAGCGGTGGGACTAGCGGGGCCTACAATGAGCAGTTCTTC
NA	17	TRBV20-1	TRBD1	TRBJ1-5	CSASLAPGGSRNQPQHF	TGCAGTGCTAGTTTGGCCCCAGGGGGTTCTAGGAATCAGCCCCAGCATTTT
NA	14	TRBV24-1	NA	TRBJ1-5	CATKDPGRGQPQHF	TGTGCCACCAAGGACCCTGGTAGGGGACAGCCCCAGCATTTT